This TCR beta chain was obtained from a study of T cell repertoires in cytomegalovirus infection. V shed 1 base and J 0 bases; nucleotides not matched to a gene: 8. This CDR3 comprises 18 residues. Germline V gene sequence: CDR1 SEHNR, CDR2 FQNEAQ (reference sequence). TCRdb independently ran MiXCR on the reads; one entry per CDR3 protein. The sample contains a few hundred thousand distinct CDR3 sequences, 9.5% of which appear only once. Findings of the study overall: There were HLA-C-restricted CMV-specific TCR beta clonotypes dominating the ex vivo response.

This clonotype has ten or more counts. The antigen is not known. The clonotype originates from a human donor in good health (CMV status not recorded). Some clones in this sample may be carry-over from other donors' samples. The sample taken for sequencing was PBMCs. The gene calls are TRBV7-9 and TRBJ1-1; 10 bases map to TRBD1. In nucleotides, the CDR3 is TGTGCCAGCAGCTTAGGGGACAGGGGAAGGGTCATGAACACTGAAGCTTTCTTT. Translation: CASSLGDRGRVMNTEAFF.